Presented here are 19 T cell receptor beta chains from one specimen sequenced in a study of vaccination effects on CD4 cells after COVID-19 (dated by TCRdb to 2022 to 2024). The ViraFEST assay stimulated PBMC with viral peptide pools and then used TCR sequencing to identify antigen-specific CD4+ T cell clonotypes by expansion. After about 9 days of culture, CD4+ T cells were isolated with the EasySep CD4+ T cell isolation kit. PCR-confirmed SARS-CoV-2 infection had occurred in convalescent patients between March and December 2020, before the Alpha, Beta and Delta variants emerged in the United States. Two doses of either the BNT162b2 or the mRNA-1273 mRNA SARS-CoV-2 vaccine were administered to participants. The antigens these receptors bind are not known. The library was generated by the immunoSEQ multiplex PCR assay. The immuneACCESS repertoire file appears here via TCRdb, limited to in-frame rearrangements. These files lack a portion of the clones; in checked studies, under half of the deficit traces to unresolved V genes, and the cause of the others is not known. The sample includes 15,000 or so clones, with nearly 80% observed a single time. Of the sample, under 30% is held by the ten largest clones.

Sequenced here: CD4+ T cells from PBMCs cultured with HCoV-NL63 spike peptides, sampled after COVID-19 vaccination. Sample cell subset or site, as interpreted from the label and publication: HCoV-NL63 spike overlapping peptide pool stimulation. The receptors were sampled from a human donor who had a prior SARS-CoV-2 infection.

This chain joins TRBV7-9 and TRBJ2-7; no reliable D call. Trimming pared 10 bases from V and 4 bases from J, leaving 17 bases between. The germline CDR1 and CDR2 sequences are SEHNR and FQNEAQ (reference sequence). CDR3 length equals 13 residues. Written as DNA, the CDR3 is TGTGCCACCCAGCCGGGTCCATTATACGAGCAGTACTTC. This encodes CATQPGPLYEQYF.

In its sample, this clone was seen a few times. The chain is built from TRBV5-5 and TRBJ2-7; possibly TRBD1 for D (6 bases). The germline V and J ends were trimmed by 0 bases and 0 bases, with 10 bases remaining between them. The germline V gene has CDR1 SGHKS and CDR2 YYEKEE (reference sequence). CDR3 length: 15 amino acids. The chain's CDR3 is CASSLGTVPSYEQYF. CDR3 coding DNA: TGTGCCAGCAGCTTGGGGACAGTCCCCTCCTACGAGCAGTACTTC.

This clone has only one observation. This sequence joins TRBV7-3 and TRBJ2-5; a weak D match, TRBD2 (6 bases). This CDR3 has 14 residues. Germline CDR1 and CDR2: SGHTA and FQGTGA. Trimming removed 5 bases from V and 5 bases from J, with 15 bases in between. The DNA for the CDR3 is TGTGCCAGCAGCCCCACGGATAGCGGCGAGACCCAGTACTTC. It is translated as CASSPTDSGETQYF.

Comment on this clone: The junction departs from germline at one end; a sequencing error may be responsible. This CDR3 reads CSANVGAIHF. As DNA, the CDR3 is TGCAGTGCTAATGTCGGGGCGATCCACTTC. The chain combines TRBV20-1 with TRBJ1-2; TRBD1 is a possible D gene (5 bases). The CDR3 covers 10 residues. Germline loops: CDR1 DFQATT, CDR2 SNEGSKA (reference sequence).

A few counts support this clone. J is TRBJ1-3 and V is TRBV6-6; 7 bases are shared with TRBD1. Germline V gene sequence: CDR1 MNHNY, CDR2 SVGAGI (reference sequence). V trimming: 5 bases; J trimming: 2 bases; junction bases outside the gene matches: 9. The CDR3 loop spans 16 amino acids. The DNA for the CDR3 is TGTGCCAGCAGTATGGGACAGTCGTTAACTGGAAACACCATATATTTT. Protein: CASSMGQSLTGNTIYF.

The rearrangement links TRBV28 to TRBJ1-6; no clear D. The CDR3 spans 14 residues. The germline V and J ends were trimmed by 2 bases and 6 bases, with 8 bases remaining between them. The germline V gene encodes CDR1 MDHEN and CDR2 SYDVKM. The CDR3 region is CASSLVGGNSPLHF. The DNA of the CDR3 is TGTGCCAGCAGTTTAGTGGGTGGTAATTCACCCCTCCACTTT.

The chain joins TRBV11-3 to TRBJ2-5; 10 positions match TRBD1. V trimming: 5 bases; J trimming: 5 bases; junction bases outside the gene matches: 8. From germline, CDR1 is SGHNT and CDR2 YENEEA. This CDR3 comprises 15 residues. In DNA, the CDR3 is TGTGCCAGCAGCCGCGCGGGACAGGGGTCGGAGACCCAGTACTTC. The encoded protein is CASSRAGQGSETQYF.

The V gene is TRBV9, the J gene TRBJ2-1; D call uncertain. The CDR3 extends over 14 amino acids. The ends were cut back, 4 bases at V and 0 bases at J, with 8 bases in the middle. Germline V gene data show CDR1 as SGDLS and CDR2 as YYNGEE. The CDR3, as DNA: TGTGCCAGCAGCCGACGACTCTCCTACAATGAGCAGTTCTTC. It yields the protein CASSRRLSYNEQFF.

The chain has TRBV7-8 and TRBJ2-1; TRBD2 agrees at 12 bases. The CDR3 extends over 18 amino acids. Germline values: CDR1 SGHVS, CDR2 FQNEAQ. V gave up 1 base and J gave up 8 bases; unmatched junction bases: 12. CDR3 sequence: CASSLVILTSGSVYEQFF. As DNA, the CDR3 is TGTGCCAGCAGCTTAGTAATCCTGACTAGCGGGAGCGTCTATGAGCAGTTCTTC. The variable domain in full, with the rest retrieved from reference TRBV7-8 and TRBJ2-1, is GAGVSQSPRYKVAKRGQDVALRCDPISGHVSLFWYQQALGQGPEFLTYFQNEAQLDKSGLPSDRFFAERPEGSVSTLKIQRTQQEDSAVYLCASSLVILTSGSVYEQFFGPGTRLTVL.

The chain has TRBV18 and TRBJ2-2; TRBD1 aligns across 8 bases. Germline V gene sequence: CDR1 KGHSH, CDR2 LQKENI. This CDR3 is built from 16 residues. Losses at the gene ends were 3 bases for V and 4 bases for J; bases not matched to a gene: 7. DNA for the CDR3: TGTGCCAGCTCACCTCCAGGACAGGGTAGCACCGGGGAGCTGTTTTTT. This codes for CASSPPGQGSTGELFF. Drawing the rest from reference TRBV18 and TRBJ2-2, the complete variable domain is NAGVMQNPRHLVRRRGQEARLRCSPMKGHSHVYWYRQLPEEGLKFMVYLQKENIIDESGMPKERFSAEFPKEGPSILRIQQVVRGDSAAYFCASSPPGQGSTGELFFGEGSRLTVL.

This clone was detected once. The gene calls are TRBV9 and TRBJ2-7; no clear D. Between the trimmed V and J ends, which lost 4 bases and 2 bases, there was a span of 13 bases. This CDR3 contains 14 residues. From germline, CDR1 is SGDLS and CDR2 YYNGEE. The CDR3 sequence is CASSPDGAAYEQYF. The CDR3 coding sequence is TGTGCCAGCAGCCCCGATGGTGCGGCCTACGAGCAGTACTTC. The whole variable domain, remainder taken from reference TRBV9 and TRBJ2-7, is DSGVTQTPKHLITATGQRVTLRCSPRSGDLSVYWYQQSLDQGLQFLIQYYNGEERAKGNILERFSAQQFPDLHSELNLSSLELGDSALYFCASSPDGAAYEQYFGPGTRLTVT.

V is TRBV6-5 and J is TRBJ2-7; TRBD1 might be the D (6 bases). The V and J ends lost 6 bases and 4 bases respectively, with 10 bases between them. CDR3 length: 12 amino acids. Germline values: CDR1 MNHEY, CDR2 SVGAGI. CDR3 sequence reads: CASRNRVYEQYF. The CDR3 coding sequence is TGTGCCAGCAGAAACAGGGTGTACGAGCAGTACTTC.

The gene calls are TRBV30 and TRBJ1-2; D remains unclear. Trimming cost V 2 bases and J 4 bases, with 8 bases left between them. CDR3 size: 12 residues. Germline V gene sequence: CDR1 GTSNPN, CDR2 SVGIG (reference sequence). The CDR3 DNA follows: TGTGCCTGGAGTTGGGGAAGCTATGGCTACACCTTC. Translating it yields CAWSWGSYGYTF.

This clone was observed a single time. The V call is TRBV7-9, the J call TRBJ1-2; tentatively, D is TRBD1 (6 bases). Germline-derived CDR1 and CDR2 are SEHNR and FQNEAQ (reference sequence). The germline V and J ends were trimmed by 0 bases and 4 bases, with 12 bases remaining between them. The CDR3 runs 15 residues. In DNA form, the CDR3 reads TGTGCCAGCAGCTTAGCGGCGGGGGCTGGCTATGGCTACACCTTC. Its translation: CASSLAAGAGYGYTF.

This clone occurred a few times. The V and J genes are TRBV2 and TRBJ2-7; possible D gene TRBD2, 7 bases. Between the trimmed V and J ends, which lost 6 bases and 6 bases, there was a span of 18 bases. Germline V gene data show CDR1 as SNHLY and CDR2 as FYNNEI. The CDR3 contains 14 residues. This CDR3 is CASRTRGPGFEQYF. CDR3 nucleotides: TGTGCCAGCAGAACGCGGGGGCCGGGTTTCGAGCAGTACTTC.

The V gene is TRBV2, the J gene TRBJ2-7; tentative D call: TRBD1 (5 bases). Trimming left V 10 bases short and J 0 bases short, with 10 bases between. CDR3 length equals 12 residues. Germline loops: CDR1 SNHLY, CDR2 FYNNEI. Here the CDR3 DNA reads TGTGCCACCAAGGGGTCCTCCTACGAGCAGTACTTC. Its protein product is CATKGSSYEQYF.

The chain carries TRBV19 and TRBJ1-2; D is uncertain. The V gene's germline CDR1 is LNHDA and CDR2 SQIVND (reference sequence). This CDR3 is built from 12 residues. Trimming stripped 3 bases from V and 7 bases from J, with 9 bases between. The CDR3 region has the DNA TGTGCCAGTAGTATTAATCTTGGTGGCTACACCTTC. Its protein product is CASSINLGGYTF.

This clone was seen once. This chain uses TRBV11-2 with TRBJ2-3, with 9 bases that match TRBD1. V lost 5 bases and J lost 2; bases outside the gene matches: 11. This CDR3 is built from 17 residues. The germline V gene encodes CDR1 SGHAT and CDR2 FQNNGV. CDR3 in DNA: TGTGCCAGCAGCATATTAGGGGGACAGGGATACACAGATACGCAGTATTTT. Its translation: CASSILGGQGYTDTQYF. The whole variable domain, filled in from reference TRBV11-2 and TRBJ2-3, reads EAGVAQSPRYKIIEKRQSVAFWCNPISGHATLYWYQQILGQGPKLLIQFQNNGVVDDSQLPKDRFSAERLKGVDSTLKIQPAKLEDSAVYLCASSILGGQGYTDTQYFGPGTRLTVL.

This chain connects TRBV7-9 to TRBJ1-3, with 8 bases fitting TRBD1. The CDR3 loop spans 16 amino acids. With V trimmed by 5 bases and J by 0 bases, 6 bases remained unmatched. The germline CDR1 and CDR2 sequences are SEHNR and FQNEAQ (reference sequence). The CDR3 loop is CASSIGQGLSGNTIYF. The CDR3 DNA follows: TGTGCCAGCAGCATCGGACAGGGACTCTCTGGAAACACCATATATTTT.